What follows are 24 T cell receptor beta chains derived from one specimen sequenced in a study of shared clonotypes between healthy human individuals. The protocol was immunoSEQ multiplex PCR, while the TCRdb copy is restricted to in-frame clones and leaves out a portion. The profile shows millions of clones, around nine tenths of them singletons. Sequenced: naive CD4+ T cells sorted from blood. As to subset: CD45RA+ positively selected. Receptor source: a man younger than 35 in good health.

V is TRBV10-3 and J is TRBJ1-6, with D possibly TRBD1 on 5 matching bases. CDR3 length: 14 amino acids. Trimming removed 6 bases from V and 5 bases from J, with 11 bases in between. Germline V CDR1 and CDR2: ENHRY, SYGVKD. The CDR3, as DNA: TGTGCCATCAGCCTCCCAGGGAATAATTCACCCCTCCACTTT. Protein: CAISLPGNNSPLHF.

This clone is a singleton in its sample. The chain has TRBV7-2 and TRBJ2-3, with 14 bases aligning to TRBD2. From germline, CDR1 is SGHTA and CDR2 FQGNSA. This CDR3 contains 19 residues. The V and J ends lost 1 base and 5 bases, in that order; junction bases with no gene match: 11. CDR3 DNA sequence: TGTGCCAGCAGCTTAGTGGGGGGACTAGCGGGAGAAGTTGGAGATACGCAGTATTTT. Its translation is CASSLVGGLAGEVGDTQYF.

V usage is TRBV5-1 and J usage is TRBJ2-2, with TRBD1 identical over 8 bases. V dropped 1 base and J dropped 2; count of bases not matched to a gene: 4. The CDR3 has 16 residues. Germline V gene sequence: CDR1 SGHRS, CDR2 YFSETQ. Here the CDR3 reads CASSLWTGTNTGELFF. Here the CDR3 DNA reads TGCGCCAGCAGCTTGTGGACAGGGACTAACACCGGGGAGCTGTTTTTT.

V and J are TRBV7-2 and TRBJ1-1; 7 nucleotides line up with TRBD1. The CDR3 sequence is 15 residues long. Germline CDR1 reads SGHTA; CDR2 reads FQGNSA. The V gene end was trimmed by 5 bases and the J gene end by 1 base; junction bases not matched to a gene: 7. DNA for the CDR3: TGTGCCAGCAGCCGCTTAGGGGGCTCGAACACTGAAGCTTTCTTT. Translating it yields CASSRLGGSNTEAFF.

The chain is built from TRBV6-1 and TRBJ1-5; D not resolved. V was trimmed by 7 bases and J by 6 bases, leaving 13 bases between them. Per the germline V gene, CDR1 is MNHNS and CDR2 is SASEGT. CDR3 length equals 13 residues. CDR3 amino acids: CASKGEGAQPQHF. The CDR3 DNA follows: TGTGCCAGCAAGGGAGAGGGTGCTCAGCCCCAGCATTTT.

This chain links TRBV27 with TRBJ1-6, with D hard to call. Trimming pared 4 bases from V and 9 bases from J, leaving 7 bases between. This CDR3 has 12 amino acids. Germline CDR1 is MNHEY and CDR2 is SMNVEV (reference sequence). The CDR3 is CASSYLGSPLHF. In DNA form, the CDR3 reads TGTGCCAGCAGTTACCTTGGTTCACCCCTCCACTTT.

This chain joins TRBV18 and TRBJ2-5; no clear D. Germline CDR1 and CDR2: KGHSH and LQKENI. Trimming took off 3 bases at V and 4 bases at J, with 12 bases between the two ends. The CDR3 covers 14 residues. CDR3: CASSPGPLRETQYF. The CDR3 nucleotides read TGTGCCAGCTCACCCGGGCCCCTCCGAGAGACCCAGTACTTC.

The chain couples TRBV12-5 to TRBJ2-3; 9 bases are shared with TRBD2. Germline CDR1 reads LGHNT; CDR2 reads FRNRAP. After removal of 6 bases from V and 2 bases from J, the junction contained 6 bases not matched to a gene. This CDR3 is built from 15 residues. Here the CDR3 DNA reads TGTGCTAGTGGCTCGGGACTAGCCCTCACAGATACGCAGTATTTT. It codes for CASGSGLALTDTQYF.

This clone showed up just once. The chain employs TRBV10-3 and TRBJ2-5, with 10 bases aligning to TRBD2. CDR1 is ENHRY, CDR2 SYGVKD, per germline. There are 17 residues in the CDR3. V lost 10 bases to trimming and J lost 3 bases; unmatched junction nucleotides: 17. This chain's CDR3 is CATQGGVSGRAEETQYF. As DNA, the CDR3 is TGTGCCACCCAGGGTGGGGTAAGCGGGAGGGCCGAAGAGACCCAGTACTTC.

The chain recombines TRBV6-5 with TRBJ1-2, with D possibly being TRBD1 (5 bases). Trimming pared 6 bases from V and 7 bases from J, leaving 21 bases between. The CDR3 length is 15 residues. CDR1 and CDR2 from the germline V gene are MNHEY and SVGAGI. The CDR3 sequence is CASSPKPSTGVGYTF. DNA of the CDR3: TGTGCCAGCAGCCCTAAGCCCTCAACGGGGGTTGGCTACACCTTC.

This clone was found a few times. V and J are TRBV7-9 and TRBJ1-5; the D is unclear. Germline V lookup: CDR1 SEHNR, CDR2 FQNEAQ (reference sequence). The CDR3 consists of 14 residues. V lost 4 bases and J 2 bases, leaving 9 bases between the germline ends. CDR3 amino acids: CASSSNSGNQPQHF. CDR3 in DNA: TGTGCCAGCAGCTCGAACTCGGGCAATCAGCCCCAGCATTTT.

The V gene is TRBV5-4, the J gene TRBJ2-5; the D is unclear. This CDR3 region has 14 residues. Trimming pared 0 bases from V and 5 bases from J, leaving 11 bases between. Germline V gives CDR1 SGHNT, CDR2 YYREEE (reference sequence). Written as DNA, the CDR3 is TGTGCCAGCAGCTTGGGGCCGGTGGGCGAGACCCAGTACTTC. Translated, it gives CASSLGPVGETQYF.

The CDR3 reads CASSSPPDTEAFF. The CDR3 bases are TGTGCCAGCAGTTCTCCACCCGACACTGAAGCTTTCTTT. This chain connects TRBV6-5 to TRBJ1-1; no firm D call. Trimming cost V 4 bases and J 3 bases, with 9 bases left between them. The V gene's germline CDR1 is MNHEY and CDR2 SVGAGI. The CDR3 is 13 residues long.

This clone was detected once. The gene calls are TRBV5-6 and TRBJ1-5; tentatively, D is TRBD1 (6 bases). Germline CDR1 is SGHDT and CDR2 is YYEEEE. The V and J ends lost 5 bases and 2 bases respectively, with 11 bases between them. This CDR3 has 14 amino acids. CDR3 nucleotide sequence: TGTGCCAGCAGTTCGGACAGCCGCAATCAGCCCCAGCATTTT. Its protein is CASSSDSRNQPQHF.

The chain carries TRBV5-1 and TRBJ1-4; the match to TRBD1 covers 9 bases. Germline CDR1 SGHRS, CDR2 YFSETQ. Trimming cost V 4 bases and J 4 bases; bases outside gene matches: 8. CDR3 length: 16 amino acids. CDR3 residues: CASSSAGTGYNEKLFF. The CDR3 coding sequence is TGCGCCAGCAGCAGTGCGGGGACAGGGTATAATGAAAAACTGTTTTTT.

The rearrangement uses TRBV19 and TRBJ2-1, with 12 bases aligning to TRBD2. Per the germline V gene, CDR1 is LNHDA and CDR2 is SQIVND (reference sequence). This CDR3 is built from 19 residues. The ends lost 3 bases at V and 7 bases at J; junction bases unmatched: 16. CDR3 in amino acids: CASSMAGRRASGGVNEQFF. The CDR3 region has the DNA TGTGCCAGTAGTATGGCGGGTAGAAGGGCTAGCGGGGGGGTGAATGAGCAGTTCTTC.

The CDR3 DNA reads TGTGCCAGCAGTCGTTCCGGGACAGGGGACAATGAGCAGTTCTTC. Amino acid sequence: CASSRSGTGDNEQFF. This chain links TRBV2 with TRBJ2-1, with 10 bases identical to TRBD1. Germline V gene sequence: CDR1 SNHLY, CDR2 FYNNEI. Trimming removed 5 bases from V and 5 bases from J; junction bases left unmatched: 6. The CDR3 has 15 amino acids.

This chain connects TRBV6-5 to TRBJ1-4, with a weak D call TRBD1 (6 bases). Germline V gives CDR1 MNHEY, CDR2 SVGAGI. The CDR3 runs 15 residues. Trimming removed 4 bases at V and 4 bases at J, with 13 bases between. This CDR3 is CASSSDRRGNEKLFF. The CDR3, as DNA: TGTGCCAGCAGTTCTGACAGGCGAGGTAATGAAAAACTGTTTTTT.

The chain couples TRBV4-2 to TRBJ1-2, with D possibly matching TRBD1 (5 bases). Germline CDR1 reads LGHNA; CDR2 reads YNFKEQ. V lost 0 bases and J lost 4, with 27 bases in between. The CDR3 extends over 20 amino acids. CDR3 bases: TGTGCCAGCAGCCAAGATTATCCCCCGATCGACAGTTTAAAAGCCTATGGCTACACCTTC. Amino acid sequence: CASSQDYPPIDSLKAYGYTF.

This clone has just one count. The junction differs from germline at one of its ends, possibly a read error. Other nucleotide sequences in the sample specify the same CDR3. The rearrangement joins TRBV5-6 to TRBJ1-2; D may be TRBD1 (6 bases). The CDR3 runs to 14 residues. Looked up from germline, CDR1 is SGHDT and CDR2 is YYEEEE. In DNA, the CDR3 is TGTGCCAGCAGCGTGCTTACAGGGACCTATGGTTACACCTTC. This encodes CASSVLTGTYGYTF.

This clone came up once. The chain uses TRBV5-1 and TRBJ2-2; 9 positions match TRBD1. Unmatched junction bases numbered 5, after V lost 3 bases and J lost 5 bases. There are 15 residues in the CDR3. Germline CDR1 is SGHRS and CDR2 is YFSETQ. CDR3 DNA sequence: TGCGCCAGCAGCTCCGACAGGGGGGAAACCGGGGAGCTGTTTTTT. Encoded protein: CASSSDRGETGELFF. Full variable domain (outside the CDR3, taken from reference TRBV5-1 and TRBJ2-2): KAGVTQTPRYLIKTRGQQVTLSCSPISGHRSVSWYQQTPGQGLQFLFEYFSETQRNKGNFPGRFSGRQFSNSRSEMNVSTLELGDSALYLCASSSDRGETGELFFGEGSRLTVL.

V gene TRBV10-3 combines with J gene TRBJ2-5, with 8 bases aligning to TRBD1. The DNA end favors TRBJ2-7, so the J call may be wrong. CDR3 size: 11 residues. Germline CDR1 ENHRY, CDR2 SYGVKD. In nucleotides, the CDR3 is TGTGCCATGTCGACAGGGGCCGAGCAGTACTTC. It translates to CAMSTGAEQYF.

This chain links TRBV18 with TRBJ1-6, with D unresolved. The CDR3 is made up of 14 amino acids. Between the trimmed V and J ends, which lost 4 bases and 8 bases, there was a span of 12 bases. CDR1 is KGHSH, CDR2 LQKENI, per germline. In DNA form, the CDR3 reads TGTGCCAGCTCACAGTCGGTGGCGGATTCACCCCTCCACTTT. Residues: CASSQSVADSPLHF.

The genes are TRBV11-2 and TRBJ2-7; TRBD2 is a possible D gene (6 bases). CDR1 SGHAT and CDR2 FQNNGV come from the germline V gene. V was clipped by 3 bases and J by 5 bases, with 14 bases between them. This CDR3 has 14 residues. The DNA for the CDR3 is TGTGCCAGCAGCTTCGGACGGGGGAGCGACGAGCAGTACTTC. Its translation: CASSFGRGSDEQYF.